Following are 9 T cell receptor beta chains from one sample sequenced in a study of blood T cell repertoires in COVID-19. The assay was immunoSEQ multiplex PCR, and TCRdb's table has in-frame clones only and misses some. This sample has about 83,000 clones; roughly 80% occur once, and the top ten carry roughly 16%. Sequencing input: peripheral blood. Every receptor here comes from a woman older than 75 with acute or convalescent COVID-19.

The chain is built from TRBV4-2 and TRBJ2-3; 7 bases align to TRBD2. CDR1 is LGHNA, CDR2 YNFKEQ, per germline. The V segment lost 1 base and the J segment 1 base; nucleotides outside the gene matches: 11. The CDR3 is made up of 18 amino acids. Here the CDR3 DNA reads TGTGCCAGCAGCCAAGTGGGAAGGGGCGGGGGTGGCACAGATACGCAGTATTTT. Translated: CASSQVGRGGGGTDTQYF.

V usage is TRBV10-3 and J usage is TRBJ2-7, with 9 bases matching TRBD1. In germline, CDR1 is ENHRY, CDR2 SYGVKD. V trimming: 5 bases; J trimming: 7 bases; junction bases outside the gene matches: 12. The CDR3 covers 15 residues. The CDR3 region is CAISFYGTGYGEQYF. In DNA, the CDR3 is TGTGCCATCAGTTTCTATGGGACAGGGTATGGTGAGCAGTACTTC.

The chain recombines TRBV3-1 (or the pseudogene TRBV3-2) with TRBJ2-1, with D perhaps matching TRBD2 (5 bases). The germline CDR1 and CDR2 sequences are LGHDT and YNNKEL (reference sequence). V gave up 1 base and J gave up 8 bases, with 9 bases separating them. The CDR3 covers 13 residues. The CDR3, as DNA: TGTGCCAGCAGCCAAGCGGGAATCGATGAGCAGTTCTTC. It translates to CASSQAGIDEQFF.

J is TRBJ1-2 and V is TRBV21-1; the D segment call TRBD1 is taken from the table without a DNA check. TRBV21-1 is a pseudogene. The CDR3 covers 16 residues. CDR3 region: CASSKASRDRNYGYTF. As DNA, the CDR3 is TGTGCCAGCAGCAAAGCGTCCCGGGACAGGAACTATGGCTACACCTTC.

V gene TRBV5-1 combines with J gene TRBJ1-6, with a possible D match to TRBD1 (6 bases). In germline, CDR1 is SGHRS, CDR2 YFSETQ. This CDR3 comprises 16 residues. V was shortened by 0 bases and J by 8 bases, with 15 bases between the two germline ends. The CDR3 protein is CASSLGLVQGDSPLHF. As DNA, the CDR3 is TGCGCCAGCAGCTTGGGGTTAGTACAGGGTGATTCACCCCTCCACTTT.

This clone was found once. The chain has TRBV28 and TRBJ1-2, with 7 bases identical to TRBD1. J lost 5 bases, V lost 4 bases, and 10 bases had no gene match. In germline, CDR1 is MDHEN, CDR2 SYDVKM. The CDR3 runs to 15 residues. The CDR3 here is CASSSPGDRSYGYTF. CDR3 nucleotide sequence: TGTGCCAGCAGTTCCCCAGGGGACAGAAGTTATGGCTACACCTTC.

The chain combines TRBV6-6 with TRBJ1-6; TRBD1 matches 10 bases. J gave up 7 bases and V 5 bases, and 5 bases lay outside the gene matches. Germline V gene sequence: CDR1 MNHNY, CDR2 SVGAGI (reference sequence). The CDR3 extends over 15 amino acids. The CDR3 region has the DNA TGTGCCAGCAGTACCCGGGACAGGGGAAATTCACCCCTCCACTTT. Translation gives CASSTRDRGNSPLHF.

The chain recombines TRBV6-5 with TRBJ1-2, with D unclear. Per germline, CDR1 MNHEY and CDR2 SVGAGI. CDR3 length: 15 residues. Deletions cut 8 bases from V and 0 bases from J, with 16 bases between. CDR3 sequence (DNA): TGTGCCAGCGGATACCCAGGTGCTCCTAACTATGGCTACACCTTC. This gives the protein CASGYPGAPNYGYTF.

J is TRBJ1-4 and V is TRBV28, with TRBD1 matching over 9 bases. V lost 6 bases, J lost 7 bases, and 12 bases stayed unmatched. Germline loops: CDR1 MDHEN, CDR2 SYDVKM. CDR3 length: 16 residues. As DNA, the CDR3 is TGTGCCAGCAGCCCCGGGACAGGGATGGTGGGTGAAAAACTGTTTTTT. Amino acid sequence: CASSPGTGMVGEKLFF.